Shown below are 8 T cell receptor beta chains from a single sample sequenced in a study of blood T cell repertoires in COVID-19. TCRdb keeps only in-frame clones here, not all; method: immunoSEQ multiplex PCR. The profile covers 250,000 to 350,000 clones, with about 90% appearing a single time and 5.3% taken by the ten largest. The material sequenced was PBMCs or T cells enriched from blood (not recorded which). These TCRs come from a woman younger than 45 who had recovered from COVID-19.

The chain employs TRBV27 and TRBJ1-1, with D possibly being TRBD1 (5 bases). The CDR3 is 14 residues long. Germline lookup yields CDR1 MNHEY and CDR2 SMNVEV (reference sequence). The V gene lost 5 bases and the J gene lost 1 base, with 11 bases spanning the gap. The CDR3 spells CASSPYGGNTEAFF. DNA of the CDR3: TGTGCCAGCAGTCCATACGGGGGGAACACTGAAGCTTTCTTT.

The chain carries TRBV4-3 and TRBJ2-3, with 8 bases matching TRBD1. Germline V gives CDR1 LGHNA, CDR2 YSLEER. The trim removed 1 base at V and 5 bases at J, leaving 8 bases unmatched. The CDR3 runs 16 residues. The CDR3 DNA follows: TGCGCCAGCAGCCAAGTCGGGCAGGGGGCGGTAGATACGCAGTATTTT. Translated: CASSQVGQGAVDTQYF.

This chain links TRBV5-1 with TRBJ1-2; D is unclear. This CDR3 is 14 amino acids long. V was pared by 4 bases and J by 8 bases, with 18 bases between. CDR1 is SGHRS, CDR2 YFSETQ, per germline. For the CDR3, the DNA is TGCGCCAGCAGCGCCGGACCCGGGAACGAGGGCTACACCTTC. This translates into CASSAGPGNEGYTF.

CDR3 DNA: TGTGCCAGCAGTGACCGGTCCTACAATGAGCAGTTCTTC. It specifies CASSDRSYNEQFF. The chain links TRBV6-4 to TRBJ2-1; D is undetermined. The germline CDR1 and CDR2 sequences are MRHNA and SNTAGT. V lost 2 bases to trimming and J lost 1 base, with 3 bases between them. CDR3 length: 13 residues.

The chain recombines TRBV29-1 with TRBJ2-5, with TRBD1 matching 9 bases. The germline V gene encodes CDR1 SQVTM and CDR2 ANQGSEA. The J segment lost 1 base and the V segment lost 5 bases, leaving 5 bases of the junction unmatched. This CDR3 spans 14 amino acids. DNA of the CDR3: TGCAGCGTTTTACCGGGACAGGGCCAAGAGACCCAGTACTTC. Amino acid sequence: CSVLPGQGQETQYF.

The V and J genes are TRBV7-2 and TRBJ1-5; maybe TRBD1 (5 bases). Trimming pared 2 bases from V and 7 bases from J, leaving 12 bases between. The CDR3 covers 14 residues. Germline CDR1 reads SGHTA; CDR2 reads FQGNSA. CDR3 sequence: CASSLRQGRQPQHF. The CDR3, as DNA: TGTGCCAGCAGCTTAAGGCAGGGCAGGCAGCCCCAGCATTTT. The full variable domain, with the rest looked up from reference TRBV7-2 and TRBJ1-5, is GAGVSQSPSNKVTEKGKDVELRCDPISGHTALYWYRQSLGQGLEFLIYFQGNSAPDKSGLPSDRFSAERTGGSVSTLTIQRTQQEDSAVYLCASSLRQGRQPQHFGDGTRLSIL.

The chain employs TRBV5-4 and TRBJ1-2; 7 bases map to TRBD1. There are 14 residues in the CDR3. Germline CDR1 SGHNT, CDR2 YYREEE (reference sequence). With 1 base clipped from V and 4 bases from J, the junction kept 4 bases outside the gene matches. CDR3 sequence: CASSLKGAGYGYTF. In DNA, the CDR3 is TGTGCCAGCAGCTTGAAGGGGGCGGGCTATGGCTACACCTTC. The entire variable domain, with the rest obtained from reference TRBV5-4 and TRBJ1-2, is as follows: ETGVTQSPTHLIKTRGQQVTLRCSSQSGHNTVSWYQQALGQGPQFIFQYYREEENGRGNFPPRFSGLQFPNYSSELNVNALELDDSALYLCASSLKGAGYGYTFGSGTRLTVV.

This clone has just a few counts. V gene TRBV20-1 combines with J gene TRBJ2-7; 7 bases match TRBD2. V gave up 6 bases and J gave up 6 bases; unmatched junction bases: 5. The germline gives CDR1 DFQATT, CDR2 SNEGSKA (reference sequence). The CDR3 has 11 amino acids. The CDR3: CSARDYAEQYF. CDR3 nucleotide sequence: TGCAGTGCCCGGGACTATGCCGAGCAGTACTTC.